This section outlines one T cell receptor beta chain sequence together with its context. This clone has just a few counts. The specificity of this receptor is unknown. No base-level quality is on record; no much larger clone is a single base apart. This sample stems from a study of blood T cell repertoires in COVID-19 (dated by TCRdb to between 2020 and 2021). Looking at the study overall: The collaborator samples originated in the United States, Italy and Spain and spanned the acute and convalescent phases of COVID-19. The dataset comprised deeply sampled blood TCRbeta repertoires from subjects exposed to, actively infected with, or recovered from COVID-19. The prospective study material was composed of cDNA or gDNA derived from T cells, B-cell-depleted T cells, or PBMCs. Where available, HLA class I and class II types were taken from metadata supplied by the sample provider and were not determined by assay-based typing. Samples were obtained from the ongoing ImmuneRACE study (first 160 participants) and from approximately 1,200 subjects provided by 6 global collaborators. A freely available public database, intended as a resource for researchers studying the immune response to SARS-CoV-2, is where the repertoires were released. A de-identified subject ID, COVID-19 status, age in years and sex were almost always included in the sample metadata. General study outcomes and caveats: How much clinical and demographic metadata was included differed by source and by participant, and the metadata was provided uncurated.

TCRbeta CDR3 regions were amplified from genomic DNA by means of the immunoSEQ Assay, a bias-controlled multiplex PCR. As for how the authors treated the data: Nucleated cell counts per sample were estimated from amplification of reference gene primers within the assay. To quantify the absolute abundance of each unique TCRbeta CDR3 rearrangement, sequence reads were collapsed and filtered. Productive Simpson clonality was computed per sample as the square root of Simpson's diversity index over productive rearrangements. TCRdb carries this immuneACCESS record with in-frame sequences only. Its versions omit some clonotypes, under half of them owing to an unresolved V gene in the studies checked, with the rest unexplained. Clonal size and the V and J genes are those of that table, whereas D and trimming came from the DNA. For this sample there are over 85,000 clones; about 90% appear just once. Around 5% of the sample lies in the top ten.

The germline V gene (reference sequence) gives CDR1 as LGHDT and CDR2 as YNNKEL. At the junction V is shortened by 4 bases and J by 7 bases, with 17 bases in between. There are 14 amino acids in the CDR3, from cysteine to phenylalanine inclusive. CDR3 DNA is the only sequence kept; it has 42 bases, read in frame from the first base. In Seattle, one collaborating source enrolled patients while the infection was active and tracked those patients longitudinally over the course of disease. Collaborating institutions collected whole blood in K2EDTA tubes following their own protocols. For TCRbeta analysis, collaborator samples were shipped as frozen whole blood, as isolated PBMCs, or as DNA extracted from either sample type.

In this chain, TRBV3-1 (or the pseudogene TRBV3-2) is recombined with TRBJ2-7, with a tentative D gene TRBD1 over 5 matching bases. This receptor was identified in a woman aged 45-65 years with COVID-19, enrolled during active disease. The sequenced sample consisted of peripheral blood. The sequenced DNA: TGTGCCAGCAGCCTTAGACAGACCGGCTGGGAGCAGTACTTC. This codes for CASSLRQTGWEQYF.